One sample yielded the 29 T cell receptor beta chains listed below, sequenced in a study of OX40 agonist ivuxolimab in advanced cancers. The method was immunoSEQ multiplex PCR; TCRdb's version includes in-frame clones alone and lacks a portion of them. Of 50,000 to 70,000 clones listed, 70% to 90% are singletons. The sequencing used CD4+ or CD8+ T cells sorted from blood, collected in a trial of the OX40 agonist ivuxolimab. Receptors originate from an adult with an advanced solid tumor such as melanoma, head and neck, liver or kidney cancer.

Here the CDR3 reads CASSGQGGTYNEQFF. CDR3 DNA sequence: TGTGCCAGCTCAGGACAGGGTGGAACCTACAATGAGCAGTTCTTC. The chain recombines TRBV18 with TRBJ2-1; 8 bases line up with TRBD1. In germline, CDR1 is KGHSH, CDR2 LQKENI. The V and J ends lost 5 bases and 2 bases, in that order; junction bases with no gene match: 5. This CDR3 has 15 amino acids.

The chain has TRBV5-4 and TRBJ2-1; 11 nucleotides match TRBD2. V was clipped by 3 bases and J by 6 bases; unmatched bases: 5. The CDR3 consists of 15 residues. In germline, CDR1 is SGHNT, CDR2 YYREEE (reference sequence). The CDR3: CASSSGTSGSNEQFF. CDR3 coding DNA: TGTGCCAGCAGCTCCGGGACTAGCGGAAGCAATGAGCAGTTCTTC.

The chain links TRBV11-3 to TRBJ2-2; 7 bases line up with TRBD2. The CDR3 length is 14 residues. Germline CDR1 and CDR2: SGHNT and YENEEA. J was trimmed by 7 bases and V by 5 bases; bases with no gene match: 7. CDR3 bases: TGTGCCAGCAGCCGGGGCGGGAGTAACGGGGAGCTGTTTTTT. Translation gives CASSRGGSNGELFF.

This chain joins TRBV11-3 and TRBJ2-7; 15 bases line up with TRBD2. The V gene's germline CDR1 is SGHNT and CDR2 YENEEA. J lost 5 bases, V lost 3 bases, and 11 bases had no gene match. The CDR3 loop spans 18 amino acids. The CDR3 here is CASSLTLGLAGGSNEQYF. DNA of the CDR3: TGTGCCAGCAGCTTGACTTTGGGACTAGCGGGAGGAAGTAACGAGCAGTACTTC.

CDR3 loop: CASSLGVSTDTQYF. The CDR3 DNA sequence: TGTGCCAGCAGCTTAGGTGTCAGCACAGATACGCAGTATTTT. This chain uses TRBV7-9 with TRBJ2-3; D unclear. This CDR3 has 14 amino acids. Germline-derived CDR1 and CDR2 are SEHNR and FQNEAQ (reference sequence). Trimming removed 1 base from V and 0 bases from J, with 5 bases in between.

V usage is TRBV2 and J usage is TRBJ1-2; D is unclear. The CDR3 runs 14 residues. V gave up 6 bases and J gave up 2 bases, with 13 bases separating them. CDR1 is SNHLY, CDR2 FYNNEI, per germline. This chain's CDR3 is CASRSNPTNYGYTF. DNA for the CDR3: TGTGCCAGCAGAAGCAACCCTACAAACTATGGCTACACCTTC. The full variable domain, its missing parts supplied by reference TRBV2 and TRBJ1-2, is EPEVTQTPSHQVTQMGQEVILRCVPISNHLYFYWYRQILGQKVEFLVSFYNNEISEKSEIFDDQFSVERPDGSNFTLKIRSTKLEDSAMYFCASRSNPTNYGYTFGSGTRLTVV.

The V call is TRBV7-9, the J call TRBJ2-3; perhaps TRBD2 as D (5 bases). The germline V and J ends were trimmed by 2 bases and 4 bases, with 10 bases remaining between them. CDR3 length: 14 amino acids. Germline CDR1 SEHNR, CDR2 FQNEAQ (reference sequence). The CDR3 spells CASSLTSGSDTQYF. The CDR3 region has the DNA TGTGCCAGCAGCTTAACTTCGGGGTCAGATACGCAGTATTTT.

This sequence joins TRBV4-1 and TRBJ1-2; TRBD1 matches at 8 bases. The CDR3 covers 14 residues. J was trimmed by 7 bases and V by 3 bases; bases with no gene match: 7. Per germline, CDR1 MGHRA and CDR2 YSYEKL. The chain's CDR3 is CASSQEQGVGGYTF. In DNA, the CDR3 is TGCGCCAGCAGCCAGGAACAGGGGGTGGGTGGCTACACCTTC.

The chain joins TRBV14 to TRBJ2-7, with 7 bases that match TRBD1. The CDR3 loop spans 13 amino acids. The V gene end was trimmed by 2 bases and the J gene end by 6 bases; junction bases not matched to a gene: 4. Germline V gives CDR1 SGHDN, CDR2 FVKESK. CDR3 nucleotides: TGTGCCAGCAGCCAACGGACAGGATCCGAGCAGTACTTC. Residues: CASSQRTGSEQYF.

V usage is TRBV6-5 and J usage is TRBJ1-5, with 8 positions matching TRBD1. V shed 8 bases, J shed 2 bases, and the junction held 5 bases outside the gene matches. Germline V CDR1 and CDR2: MNHEY, SVGAGI. This CDR3 comprises 14 residues. CDR3 loop: CASQTGVGNQPQHF. In nucleotides, the CDR3 is TGTGCCAGCCAGACAGGGGTCGGCAATCAGCCCCAGCATTTT.

This chain joins TRBV2 and TRBJ1-1; D gene uncertain. Germline V lookup: CDR1 SNHLY, CDR2 FYNNEI. V was pared by 2 bases and J by 1 base, with 8 bases between. The CDR3 runs to 14 residues. CDR3 in amino acids: CASSEFEENTEAFF. CDR3 nucleotide sequence: TGTGCCAGCAGTGAATTTGAGGAGAACACTGAAGCTTTCTTT. Full variable domain (rest looked up from reference TRBV2 and TRBJ1-1): EPEVTQTPSHQVTQMGQEVILRCVPISNHLYFYWYRQILGQKVEFLVSFYNNEISEKSEIFDDQFSVERPDGSNFTLKIRSTKLEDSAMYFCASSEFEENTEAFFGQGTRLTVV.

This chain joins TRBV5-1 and TRBJ2-2; 7 bases are a match to TRBD2. The germline gives CDR1 SGHRS, CDR2 YFSETQ. Trimming at V came to 4 bases and at J to 0 bases, leaving 12 bases not matched to a gene. The CDR3 consists of 18 residues. The chain's CDR3 is CASSGRGGGGANTGELFF. The CDR3 DNA follows: TGCGCCAGCAGCGGGCGGGGCGGGGGAGGCGCGAACACCGGGGAGCTGTTTTTT.

V is TRBV5-1 and J is TRBJ2-6, with D perhaps matching TRBD1 (6 bases). The germline V gene encodes CDR1 SGHRS and CDR2 YFSETQ. CDR3 length equals 17 residues. V lost 1 base to trimming and J lost 3 bases, with 14 bases between them. The CDR3 bases are TGCGCCAGCAGCTTGTTACAGGGTGAGGGTGGGGCCAACGTCCTGACTTTC. It translates to CASSLLQGEGGANVLTF.

This chain links TRBV7-2 with TRBJ2-1; TRBD2 might be the D (6 bases). Germline-derived CDR1 and CDR2 are SGHTA and FQGNSA. Trimming took 5 bases from V and 5 from J, leaving 16 bases between them. The CDR3 sequence is 15 residues long. In nucleotides, the CDR3 is TGTGCCAGCAGCGCCTGGGAGCGGGCCGACAATGAGCAGTTCTTC. Protein product: CASSAWERADNEQFF.

The chain recombines TRBV9 with TRBJ2-1; 13 nucleotides line up with TRBD2. This CDR3 spans 15 amino acids. Germline V gene data show CDR1 as SGDLS and CDR2 as YYNGEE. With V trimmed by 4 bases and J by 9 bases, 7 bases remained unmatched. As DNA, the CDR3 is TGTGCCAGCAGCCCCCGGACTAGCGGGGGATTTGAGCAGTTCTTC. Protein: CASSPRTSGGFEQFF.

The V call is TRBV10-3, the J call TRBJ2-2; 9 nucleotides agree with TRBD2. Looked up from germline, CDR1 is ENHRY and CDR2 is SYGVKD. This CDR3 contains 17 residues. The V gene end was trimmed by 5 bases and the J gene end by 3 bases; junction bases not matched to a gene: 10. The DNA for the CDR3 is TGTGCCATCAGTCAGGACGCGGGAGGGCCGGACACCGGGGAGCTGTTTTTT. It codes for CAISQDAGGPDTGELFF.

The V call is TRBV11-2, the J call TRBJ1-1; tentative D call: TRBD1 (6 bases). The CDR3 runs 11 residues. Germline V gene lookup returns CDR1 SGHAT and CDR2 FQNNGV. V lost 5 bases and J lost 8, with 9 bases in between. CDR3 in DNA: TGTGCCAGCAGCCGGGGACAAGAAGCTTTCTTT. It encodes CASSRGQEAFF.

The rearrangement joins TRBV2 to TRBJ1-1; 7 bases match TRBD1. The CDR3 consists of 13 residues. Germline V lookup: CDR1 SNHLY, CDR2 FYNNEI. With V trimmed by 9 bases and J by 1 base, 5 bases remained unmatched. CDR3 region: CASDQGGNTEAFF. In nucleotides, the CDR3 is TGTGCCAGTGACCAGGGGGGGAACACTGAAGCTTTCTTT.

J is TRBJ1-4 and V is TRBV6-5; D unclear. In germline, CDR1 is MNHEY, CDR2 SVGAGI. V was shortened by 0 bases and J by 5 bases, with 10 bases between the two germline ends. The CDR3 runs to 15 residues. The CDR3 here is CASSYSDGKNEKLFF. The CDR3 nucleotides read TGTGCCAGCAGTTACTCGGACGGCAAAAATGAAAAACTGTTTTTT.

The J gene is TRBJ2-5, the V gene TRBV19; D is ambiguous. CDR1 and CDR2 from the germline V gene are LNHDA and SQIVND (reference sequence). Trimming took 8 bases from V and 5 from J, leaving 15 bases between them. This CDR3 has 13 residues. The chain's CDR3 is CASWSSARETQYF. CDR3 in DNA: TGTGCCAGTTGGTCCTCGGCGCGCGAGACCCAGTACTTC.

The chain recombines TRBV30 with TRBJ1-2; 9 bases are shared with TRBD1. This CDR3 spans 15 amino acids. The ends lost 1 base at V and 4 bases at J; junction bases unmatched: 7. Germline CDR1 and CDR2: GTSNPN and SVGIG (reference sequence). The CDR3 sequence is CAWSAYRGRTYGYTF. CDR3 sequence (DNA): TGTGCCTGGAGTGCGTACAGGGGGCGAACCTATGGCTACACCTTC.

The chain couples TRBV6-5 to TRBJ2-7; TRBD1 agrees at 9 bases. The CDR3 is made up of 15 amino acids. With V trimmed by 5 bases and J by 3 bases, 8 bases remained unmatched. Germline V gene lookup returns CDR1 MNHEY and CDR2 SVGAGI. CDR3 DNA sequence: TGTGCCAGCAGTCCAGAGACAGGGGGTGGCTACGAGCAGTACTTC. It translates to CASSPETGGGYEQYF.

This clone showed up just once. The chain combines TRBV5-6 with TRBJ1-1; tentative D call: TRBD1 (5 bases). The CDR3 sequence is 13 residues long. Germline lookup yields CDR1 SGHDT and CDR2 YYEEEE. Trimming removed 4 bases at V and 3 bases at J, with 10 bases between. CDR3: CASSPGWDTEAFF. CDR3 in DNA: TGTGCCAGCAGCCCAGGGTGGGACACTGAAGCTTTCTTT.

This chain uses TRBV5-4 with TRBJ2-3; D may be TRBD2 (6 bases). This CDR3 is built from 16 residues. Trimming shortened V by 4 bases and J by 3 bases, and 18 bases separated the two germline ends. CDR1 is SGHNT, CDR2 YYREEE, per germline (reference sequence). The CDR3 is CASSTDPRGRTDTQYF. DNA of the CDR3: TGTGCCAGCAGCACCGACCCGCGGGGAAGAACAGATACGCAGTATTTT.

J is TRBJ2-3 and V is TRBV11-3; the match to TRBD2 covers 13 bases. The V gene's germline CDR1 is SGHNT and CDR2 YENEEA. Trimming removed 5 bases from V and 2 bases from J; junction bases left unmatched: 10. This CDR3 spans 18 amino acids. The CDR3, as DNA: TGTGCCAGCAGCACCGGGACTAGCGGGGACACACACACAGATACGCAGTATTTT. It specifies CASSTGTSGDTHTDTQYF.

The chain uses TRBV2 and TRBJ2-5, with 9 bases that match TRBD2. The DNA end is a closer match to TRBJ2-7, so the J assignment may be wrong. CDR1 SNHLY and CDR2 FYNNEI come from the germline V gene. CDR3 length equals 13 residues. For the CDR3, the DNA is TGTGCCAGCAGTGGGGGACTAGCAGACGAGCAGTACTTC. Protein: CASSGGLADEQYF.

The gene calls are TRBV6-6 and TRBJ2-7, with D perhaps being TRBD1 or TRBD2 (5 bases each). Trimming stripped 0 bases from V and 1 base from J, with 10 bases between. This CDR3 comprises 15 residues. Germline lookup yields CDR1 MNHNY and CDR2 SVGAGI (reference sequence). CDR3 protein: CASSYSGRESYEQYF. The CDR3 bases are TGTGCCAGCAGTTACTCGGGCAGGGAGTCCTACGAGCAGTACTTC.

This chain links TRBV4-1 with TRBJ2-5; 9 bases match TRBD2. CDR3 size: 20 residues. Germline assignment: CDR1 MGHRA and CDR2 YSYEKL. V lost 1 base, J lost 1 base, and 16 bases stayed unmatched. The DNA for the CDR3 is TGCGCCAGCAGCCAAGTCGGACTAGCGATTCGAGAAGTCCGCCAAGAGACCCAGTACTTC. Its translation is CASSQVGLAIREVRQETQYF.

The V call is TRBV5-1, the J call TRBJ2-2; D remains unclear. The CDR3 runs to 15 residues. CDR1 is SGHRS and CDR2 is YFSETQ in the germline V gene. Trimming cost V 1 base and J 4 bases, with 11 bases left between them. CDR3 sequence reads: CASSLNGPGTGELFF. The CDR3, as DNA: TGCGCCAGCAGCTTGAACGGGCCGGGCACCGGGGAGCTGTTTTTT.